A single sample is the source of the 30 T cell receptor beta chains below, sequenced in a study of blood T cell repertoires in COVID-19. Assay used: immunoSEQ multiplex PCR; TCRdb lists only in-frame clones, some missing. The sample carries about 98,000 clones, 86% recorded once. The sample comprised peripheral blood. The receptors originated from a man over 45 with acute or convalescent COVID-19.

The chain recombines TRBV6-5 with TRBJ1-2, with D uncertain. V was clipped by 0 bases and J by 1 base, with 6 bases between them. CDR1 is MNHEY and CDR2 is SVGAGI in the germline V gene. CDR3 size: 14 residues. The CDR3 spells CASSYSRINYGYTF. As DNA, the CDR3 is TGTGCCAGCAGTTACTCGAGGATTAACTATGGCTACACCTTC.

V is TRBV4-1 and J is TRBJ1-1; 7 bases are a match to TRBD1. CDR3 length equals 15 residues. Germline trimming cut 0 bases from V and 5 bases from J; bases unmatched to any gene: 6. Per the germline V gene, CDR1 is MGHRA and CDR2 is YSYEKL. CDR3 region: CASSQDQGEDTEAFF. The CDR3, as DNA: TGCGCCAGCAGCCAAGACCAGGGGGAGGATACTGAAGCTTTCTTT.

This sequence joins TRBV3-1 (or the pseudogene TRBV3-2) and TRBJ1-2; D is uncertain. This CDR3 region has 13 residues. Trimming pared 5 bases from V and 7 bases from J, leaving 14 bases between. Germline loops: CDR1 LGHDT, CDR2 YNNKEL (reference sequence). CDR3 bases: TGTGCCAGCAGCTTACAAGTAGCCGGTGGCTACACCTTC. Its protein product is CASSLQVAGGYTF.

This chain joins TRBV30 and TRBJ1-5, with TRBD1 as a possible D gene (6 bases). Germline V CDR1 and CDR2: GTSNPN, SVGIG (reference sequence). The germline V and J ends were trimmed by 0 bases and 6 bases, with 12 bases remaining between them. The CDR3 length is 14 residues. CDR3 residues: CAWSVMGAGQPQHF. CDR3 DNA sequence: TGTGCCTGGAGTGTAATGGGGGCGGGTCAGCCCCAGCATTTT. The full variable domain, with the rest looked up from reference TRBV30 and TRBJ1-5, is SQTIHQWPATLVQPVGSPLSLECTVEGTSNPNLYWYRQAAGRGLQLLFYSVGIGQISSEVPQNLSASRPQDRQFILSSKKLLLSDSGFYLCAWSVMGAGQPQHFGDGTRLSIL.

The J gene is TRBJ2-5, the V gene TRBV4-1; 14 bases line up with TRBD2. The CDR3 contains 17 residues. Germline trimming cut 3 bases from V and 2 bases from J; bases unmatched to any gene: 5. Germline V lookup: CDR1 MGHRA, CDR2 YSYEKL. This chain's CDR3 is CASSQTTSGRDQETQYF. CDR3 DNA sequence: TGCGCCAGCAGCCAGACGACTAGCGGGAGGGATCAAGAGACCCAGTACTTC.

V and J are TRBV5-1 and TRBJ2-4, with 8 bases aligning to TRBD2. The CDR3 extends over 17 amino acids. The V gene end was trimmed by 5 bases and the J gene end by 3 bases; junction bases not matched to a gene: 13. Germline V CDR1 and CDR2: SGHRS, YFSETQ. CDR3 in amino acids: CASRKILAGDDKNIQYF. The CDR3 DNA reads as TGCGCCAGCAGGAAGATCCTAGCGGGTGACGACAAAAACATTCAGTACTTC.

V and J are TRBV5-1 and TRBJ2-2; TRBD2 aligns across 10 bases. Per the germline V gene, CDR1 is SGHRS and CDR2 is YFSETQ. With 0 bases clipped from V and 5 bases from J, the junction kept 4 bases outside the gene matches. This CDR3 is 16 amino acids long. The CDR3 spells CASSLAPSGSTGELFF. CDR3 bases: TGCGCCAGCAGCTTGGCCCCTAGCGGGAGTACCGGGGAGCTGTTTTTT. Using reference TRBV5-1 and TRBJ2-2 for the parts outside the CDR3, the full variable domain is KAGVTQTPRYLIKTRGQQVTLSCSPISGHRSVSWYQQTPGQGLQFLFEYFSETQRNKGNFPGRFSGRQFSNSRSEMNVSTLELGDSALYLCASSLAPSGSTGELFFGEGSRLTVL.

The chain links TRBV7-3 to TRBJ2-1, with D perhaps matching TRBD2 (6 bases). Germline CDR1 is SGHTA and CDR2 is FQGTGA. V was pared by 5 bases and J by 7 bases, with 21 bases between. The CDR3 is 16 residues long. CDR3 DNA: TGTGCCAGCAGCCGCCGCGGTACTAGCCCCGGGAATGAGCAGTTCTTC. Amino acid sequence: CASSRRGTSPGNEQFF.

The V call is TRBV20-1, the J call TRBJ2-5, with TRBD2 as a possible D gene (5 bases). Trimming removed 3 bases from V and 2 bases from J, with 13 bases in between. Looked up from germline, CDR1 is DFQATT and CDR2 is SNEGSKA (reference sequence). The CDR3 is made up of 14 amino acids. CDR3 residues: CSASSAEPQETQYF. The CDR3 DNA is TGCAGTGCTAGTTCAGCGGAGCCACAAGAGACCCAGTACTTC.

The CDR3 coding sequence is TGCAGTGCTAGTGGTCAGGGGACGAACACTGAAGCTTTCTTT. Translating gives CSASGQGTNTEAFF. V and J are TRBV20-1 and TRBJ1-1, with a possible D match to TRBD1 (6 bases). Trimming shortened V by 3 bases and J by 1 base, and 12 bases separated the two germline ends. The CDR3 consists of 14 residues. Germline CDR1 reads DFQATT; CDR2 reads SNEGSKA (reference sequence).

J is TRBJ1-5 and V is TRBV5-8; 8 bases are shared with TRBD1. J was trimmed by 2 bases and V by 4 bases; bases with no gene match: 20. The CDR3 totals 20 residues. CDR1 is SGHTS and CDR2 is YDEGEE in the germline V gene. CDR3 in DNA: TGTGCCAGCAGCCTGGACGTTCTGGACAGGGCGTTGAGTGGCAATCAGCCCCAGCATTTT. Protein product: CASSLDVLDRALSGNQPQHF.

The genes are TRBV18 and TRBJ2-1, with TRBD1 matching over 10 bases. J gave up 8 bases and V 5 bases, and 9 bases lay outside the gene matches. Per the germline V gene, CDR1 is KGHSH and CDR2 is LQKENI. This CDR3 region has 15 residues. CDR3 DNA: TGTGCCAGCTCAGCTTCGGACAGGGGGAAGGATGAGCAGTTCTTC. This encodes CASSASDRGKDEQFF.

The J gene is TRBJ2-1, the V gene TRBV18; 8 bases are shared with TRBD2. J was trimmed by 6 bases and V by 3 bases; bases with no gene match: 7. The CDR3 consists of 15 residues. Germline-derived CDR1 and CDR2 are KGHSH and LQKENI. The CDR3 sequence: CASSPTSGSGNEQFF. CDR3 nucleotide sequence: TGTGCCAGCTCACCCACTAGCGGAAGCGGCAATGAGCAGTTCTTC. Looking up the rest from reference TRBV18 and TRBJ2-1 gives the full variable domain: NAGVMQNPRHLVRRRGQEARLRCSPMKGHSHVYWYRQLPEEGLKFMVYLQKENIIDESGMPKERFSAEFPKEGPSILRIQQVVRGDSAAYFCASSPTSGSGNEQFFGPGTRLTVL.

The V and J genes are TRBV24-1 and TRBJ2-3, with D maybe TRBD2 (5 bases). Trimming removed 9 bases at V and 0 bases at J, with 6 bases between. The CDR3 loop spans 12 amino acids. Per germline, CDR1 KGHDR and CDR2 SFDVKD. CDR3 loop: CATRGSTDTQYF. CDR3 DNA: TGTGCCACCCGGGGTAGCACAGATACGCAGTATTTT.

The chain is built from TRBV18 and TRBJ2-1; D unclear. Trimming took off 3 bases at V and 7 bases at J, with 16 bases between the two ends. CDR1 is KGHSH and CDR2 is LQKENI in the germline V gene. The CDR3 sequence is 15 residues long. The CDR3 region is CASSPGDSPGNEQFF. Here the CDR3 DNA reads TGTGCCAGCTCACCCGGAGACTCCCCCGGGAATGAGCAGTTCTTC.

This clone was observed once. V gene TRBV5-5 combines with J gene TRBJ1-5, with TRBD1 identical over 8 bases. This CDR3 spans 14 amino acids. Looked up from germline, CDR1 is SGHKS and CDR2 is YYEKEE (reference sequence). J gave up 9 bases and V 0 bases, and 5 bases lay outside the gene matches. In nucleotides, the CDR3 is TGTGCCAGCAGCTTGGGGGACAGGTATCGGCCCCAGCATTTT. It codes for CASSLGDRYRPQHF.

This CDR3 reads CATSSLSEGHEQFF. The CDR3 DNA follows: TGTGCCACCAGCAGCCTTAGCGAGGGCCATGAGCAGTTCTTC. The gene calls are TRBV15 and TRBJ2-1, with a possible D match to TRBD2 (5 bases). CDR3 length: 14 residues. Per germline, CDR1 LNHNV and CDR2 YYDKDF (reference sequence). The V end lost 3 bases, the J end lost 8 bases, and 14 bases lay between the germline ends.

The chain combines TRBV10-2 with TRBJ1-6; D is unresolved. The CDR3 spans 16 residues. V lost 4 bases, J lost 6 bases, and 16 bases lay in between. Germline CDR1 is WSHSY and CDR2 is SAAADI. The CDR3 spells CASSGGQAGFNSPLHF. CDR3 coding DNA: TGCGCCAGCAGTGGCGGGCAGGCGGGTTTTAATTCACCCCTCCACTTT.

This chain joins TRBV11-2 and TRBJ2-1; 13 bases are a match to TRBD2. The CDR3 consists of 15 residues. V was pared by 5 bases and J by 7 bases, with 5 bases of the junction left unmatched. CDR1 is SGHAT and CDR2 is FQNNGV in the germline V gene. DNA of the CDR3: TGTGCCAGCAGCCCCGGACTAGCGGGAGCTAATGAGCAGTTCTTC. It codes for CASSPGLAGANEQFF.

The chain carries TRBV28 and TRBJ2-7; possibly TRBD1 for D (8 bases). Germline CDR1 MDHEN, CDR2 SYDVKM. V lost 7 bases, J lost 0 bases, and 19 bases lay in between. The CDR3 has 16 amino acids. CDR3 sequence: CASTSSAGQVSYEQYF. For the CDR3, the DNA is TGTGCCAGCACCTCCTCAGCGGGACAGGTCTCCTACGAGCAGTACTTC. Complete variable domain (other parts from reference TRBV28 and TRBJ2-7): DVKVTQSSRYLVKRTGEKVFLECVQDMDHENMFWYRQDPGLGLRLIYFSYDVKMKEKGDIPEGYSVSREKKERFSLILESASTNQTSMYLCASTSSAGQVSYEQYFGPGTRLTVT.

The chain uses TRBV10-3 and TRBJ2-7; 9 bases map to TRBD1. The CDR3 is 15 amino acids. V lost 6 bases and J lost 4; bases outside the gene matches: 10. CDR1 and CDR2 (germline): ENHRY, SYGVKD. The CDR3 nucleotides read TGTGCCATCAGGGGGGGACAGGGTGAGGGGTACGAGCAGTACTTC. Amino acids: CAIRGGQGEGYEQYF.

CDR3 DNA: TGCGCCAGCAGCCCGGAGTCGCGGGGCAATTCACCCCTCCACTTT. Translation: CASSPESRGNSPLHF. This rearrangement joins TRBV5-1 to TRBJ1-6, with D possibly TRBD1 on 5 matching bases. The CDR3 extends over 15 amino acids. Germline values: CDR1 SGHRS, CDR2 YFSETQ. The V and J ends lost 4 bases and 7 bases respectively, with 15 bases between them.

The table lists this clone with many counts. The J gene is TRBJ1-2, the V gene TRBV20-1, with no clear D. V gave up 3 bases and J gave up 6 bases, with 14 bases separating them. Germline V CDR1 and CDR2: DFQATT, SNEGSKA (reference sequence). The CDR3 runs 13 residues. CDR3 nucleotides: TGCAGTGCTAGTGAACGGCCGGCGGATGGCTACACCTTC. It specifies CSASERPADGYTF.

This chain links TRBV19 with TRBJ2-7; 11 nucleotides agree with TRBD2. Germline trimming cut 4 bases from V and 5 bases from J; bases unmatched to any gene: 1. The V gene's germline CDR1 is LNHDA and CDR2 SQIVND (reference sequence). This CDR3 has 13 amino acids. This CDR3 is CASSTTSGNEQYF. The CDR3, as DNA: TGTGCCAGTAGTACGACTAGCGGGAACGAGCAGTACTTC.

The chain couples TRBV2 to TRBJ1-4; perhaps TRBD1 as D (6 bases). The CDR3 length is 15 residues. Germline assignment: CDR1 SNHLY and CDR2 FYNNEI. V was trimmed by 4 bases and J by 7 bases, leaving 16 bases between them. CDR3 coding DNA: TGTGCCAGCAGTGGTACGGGGGGCCCGAGTGAAAAACTGTTTTTT. This sequence encodes CASSGTGGPSEKLFF.

The V and J genes are TRBV2 and TRBJ1-2, with 8 bases that match TRBD1. The CDR3 is made up of 14 amino acids. Germline V lookup: CDR1 SNHLY, CDR2 FYNNEI. With V trimmed by 3 bases and J by 4 bases, 4 bases remained unmatched. Here the CDR3 DNA reads TGTGCCAGCAGTGAGGACAGGGAGCTCTATGGCTACACCTTC. This gives the protein CASSEDRELYGYTF.

The V gene is TRBV6-5, the J gene TRBJ1-1; no reliable D call. Looked up from germline, CDR1 is MNHEY and CDR2 is SVGAGI. The CDR3 is 12 amino acids. V gave up 5 bases and J gave up 4 bases, with 8 bases separating them. Written as DNA, the CDR3 is TGTGCCAGCAGTCTAAGTCGCACTGAAGCTTTCTTT. Protein product: CASSLSRTEAFF.

The genes are TRBV5-4 and TRBJ1-2, with D possibly being TRBD1 (6 bases). The CDR3 runs to 16 residues. Trimming removed 4 bases from V and 2 bases from J, with 18 bases in between. CDR1 is SGHNT, CDR2 YYREEE, per germline (reference sequence). In DNA form, the CDR3 reads TGTGCCAGCAGCAGGGAACTCGGACAGTTAAACTATGGCTACACCTTC. Its protein product is CASSRELGQLNYGYTF. The variable domain in full, completed from reference TRBV5-4 and TRBJ1-2, reads ETGVTQSPTHLIKTRGQQVTLRCSSQSGHNTVSWYQQALGQGPQFIFQYYREEENGRGNFPPRFSGLQFPNYSSELNVNALELDDSALYLCASSRELGQLNYGYTFGSGTRLTVV.

This chain joins TRBV11-3 and TRBJ1-1, with D possibly matching TRBD1 (5 bases). The CDR3 is 16 residues long. The germline CDR1 and CDR2 sequences are SGHNT and YENEEA. Trimming took off 6 bases at V and 0 bases at J, with 17 bases between the two ends. The CDR3 loop is CASRRGGNIMNTEAFF. The CDR3 bases are TGTGCCAGCAGGAGGGGAGGGAACATTATGAACACTGAAGCTTTCTTT.

The rearrangement links TRBV20-1 to TRBJ2-7; 14 bases are shared with TRBD2. The length of the CDR3 is 18 residues. V was pared by 3 bases and J by 0 bases, with 10 bases of the junction left unmatched. Germline V gene lookup returns CDR1 DFQATT and CDR2 SNEGSKA (reference sequence). The DNA for the CDR3 is TGCAGTGCTAGTAGATCGGGGACTAGCGGGAGAAGCTCCTACGAGCAGTACTTC. This sequence encodes CSASRSGTSGRSSYEQYF.